These 12 T cell receptor beta chains were all obtained from the same sample, sequenced in a study of cytomegalovirus exposure and HLA in healthy donors. Primers included in the PCR were 60 Vbeta and 13 Jbeta primers. TCRdb's copy holds only in-frame clones and misses some; the assay was immunoSEQ multiplex PCR. The table includes more than 150,000 clones, less than 90% detected once. The sequencing input was PBMCs. The receptor set was obtained from a girl aged 10-17 years in good health and CMV-seropositive.

The rearrangement joins TRBV4-1 to TRBJ1-5; D is possibly TRBD1 (6 bases). Germline V gene lookup returns CDR1 MGHRA and CDR2 YSYEKL. The CDR3 extends over 15 amino acids. V was clipped by 4 bases and J by 7 bases, with 17 bases between them. The DNA of the CDR3 is TGCGCCAGCAGCCCCTTCTCAGGGGAGACGCAGCCCCAGCATTTT. Residues: CASSPFSGETQPQHF.

The J gene is TRBJ1-3, the V gene TRBV29-1; no definite D call. From germline, CDR1 is SQVTM and CDR2 ANQGSEA. The CDR3 runs 11 residues. Trimming took 4 bases from V and 2 from J, leaving 3 bases between them. The CDR3 nucleotides are TGCAGCGTTGTCACTGGAAACACCATATATTTT. It encodes CSVVTGNTIYF.

The chain employs TRBV12-5 and TRBJ1-5; 8 positions match TRBD1. V lost 1 base and J lost 10; bases outside the gene matches: 6. Germline loops: CDR1 LGHNT, CDR2 FRNRAP. The CDR3 has 14 residues. DNA for the CDR3: TGTGCTAGTGGTTTGGGGACAGGGTTAAATCCCCAGCATTTT. Encoded protein: CASGLGTGLNPQHF.

About this clone itself: Its ends do not fully match the called genes, so a read error is possible. This chain joins TRBV7-9 and TRBJ2-7, with 7 bases lining up with TRBD1. The CDR3 sequence is 15 residues long. Germline lookup yields CDR1 SEHNR and CDR2 FQNEAQ (reference sequence). This chain's CDR3 is CAGSLDGTATYEQYF. The CDR3, as DNA: TGTGCCGGCAGCTTAGATGGGACAGCAACCTACGAACAGTACTTC.

J is TRBJ2-1 and V is TRBV27; D is uncertain. Trimming cost V 4 bases and J 2 bases, with 9 bases left between them. In germline, CDR1 is MNHEY, CDR2 SMNVEV (reference sequence). The length of the CDR3 is 14 residues. The CDR3 sequence: CASSWSSTYNEQFF. The CDR3 DNA reads TGTGCCAGCAGTTGGAGTTCAACCTACAATGAGCAGTTCTTC.

This chain uses TRBV5-6 with TRBJ1-5; 8 bases map to TRBD1. Germline values: CDR1 SGHDT, CDR2 YYEEEE. V shed 4 bases and J 1 base; nucleotides not matched to a gene: 7. This CDR3 region has 16 residues. The CDR3 sequence: CASSRETGASNQPQHF. The DNA of the CDR3 is TGTGCCAGCAGCAGGGAGACAGGGGCCAGCAATCAGCCCCAGCATTTT.

This rearrangement joins TRBV2 to TRBJ1-2; possible D gene TRBD1, 5 bases. CDR1 is SNHLY, CDR2 FYNNEI, per germline. The V end lost 9 bases, the J end lost 8 bases, and 19 bases lay between the germline ends. The CDR3 runs to 13 residues. In DNA, the CDR3 is TGTGCCAGGACCCGGGGCCGCGGGAGCGGCTACACCTTC. Translation: CARTRGRGSGYTF. Drawing the rest from reference TRBV2 and TRBJ1-2, the complete variable domain is EPEVTQTPSHQVTQMGQEVILRCVPISNHLYFYWYRQILGQKVEFLVSFYNNEISEKSEIFDDQFSVERPDGSNFTLKIRSTKLEDSAMYFCARTRGRGSGYTFGSGTRLTVV.

This chain uses TRBV2 with TRBJ1-2; the D gene is possibly TRBD1 (6 bases). V was pared by 6 bases and J by 3 bases, with 17 bases between. CDR3 length equals 15 residues. The V gene's germline CDR1 is SNHLY and CDR2 FYNNEI. CDR3 DNA: TGTGCCAGCAGGAGCGTCCGGGACATATACTATGGCTACACCTTC. Its translation: CASRSVRDIYYGYTF.

V is TRBV6-4 and J is TRBJ2-1; 8 bases match TRBD1. The trim removed 4 bases at V and 5 bases at J, leaving 10 bases unmatched. Germline loops: CDR1 MRHNA, CDR2 SNTAGT. The CDR3 loop spans 16 amino acids. The CDR3, as DNA: TGTGCCAGCAGTGGTGTGTGGACAGGGAACAACAATGAGCAGTTCTTC. It translates to CASSGVWTGNNNEQFF.

This clone was detected once. This sequence joins TRBV5-1 and TRBJ2-7; the D gene is possibly TRBD2 (6 bases). The V gene lost 5 bases and the J gene lost 2 bases, with 11 bases spanning the gap. Per the germline V gene, CDR1 is SGHRS and CDR2 is YFSETQ. This CDR3 has 13 amino acids. The DNA of the CDR3 is TGCGCCAGCAGAGGAGGGAGTACCTACGAGCAGTACTTC. As protein: CASRGGSTYEQYF.

The CDR3 nucleotides are TGTGCCAGCAGTTTGGAGGGAATCCGGGGTAATGAAAAACTGTTTTTT. It codes for CASSLEGIRGNEKLFF. This rearrangement joins TRBV27 to TRBJ1-4; D gene uncertain. With 3 bases removed from V and 4 bases from J, the gap between germline ends came to 15 bases. Per the germline V gene, CDR1 is MNHEY and CDR2 is SMNVEV (reference sequence). The CDR3 covers 16 residues.

The rearrangement joins TRBV6-1 to TRBJ2-1; 13 nucleotides line up with TRBD2. Germline V CDR1 and CDR2: MNHNS, SASEGT. With V trimmed by 4 bases and J by 10 bases, 7 bases remained unmatched. The CDR3 sequence is 15 residues long. CDR3 loop: CASSATSGRLGEQFF. The CDR3 DNA follows: TGTGCCAGCAGTGCGACTAGCGGGAGGTTGGGGGAGCAGTTCTTC.